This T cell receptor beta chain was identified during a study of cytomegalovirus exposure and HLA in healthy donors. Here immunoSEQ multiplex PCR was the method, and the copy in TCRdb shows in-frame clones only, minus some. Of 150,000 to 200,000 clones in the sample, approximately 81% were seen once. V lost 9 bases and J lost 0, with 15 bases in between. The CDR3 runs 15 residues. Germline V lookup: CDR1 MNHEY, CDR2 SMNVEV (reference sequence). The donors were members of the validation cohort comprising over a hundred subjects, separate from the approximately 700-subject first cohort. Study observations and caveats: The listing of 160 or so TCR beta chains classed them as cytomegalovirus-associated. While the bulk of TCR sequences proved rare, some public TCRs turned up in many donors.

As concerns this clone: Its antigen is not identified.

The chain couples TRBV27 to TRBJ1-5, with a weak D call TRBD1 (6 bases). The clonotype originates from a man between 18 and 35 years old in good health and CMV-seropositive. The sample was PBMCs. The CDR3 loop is CASGRDTFSNQPQHF. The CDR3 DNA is TGTGCCAGTGGGAGGGACACCTTTAGCAATCAGCCCCAGCATTTT.